This T cell receptor beta chain was sequenced in a study of beta chain features in type 1 diabetes. Study-wide results and limits: A potential PCR bias toward shorter templates would be equal in patient and control samples. Insertions were fewer and deletions more numerous at VDJ junctions in type 1 diabetes patients. Shortening that was moderate but significant affected the TCRB CDR3s of Type 1 diabetes patients in all four CD4+ subsets. Here, the possible influence of HLA type (on TCRB rearrangement) remained unresolved. Overrepresentation of cells with high TCR expression could result from cDNA sequencing.

Trimming left V 4 bases short and J 8 bases short, with 19 bases between. The CDR3 is 15 amino acids. The germline V gene has CDR1 SGHVS and CDR2 FQNEAQ. Turning to this clone: The antigen remains undetermined.

Every bit of the isolated RNA underwent reverse transcription, so sequencing read expressed TCRB transcripts. Here immunoSEQ multiplex PCR was the method, and the copy in TCRdb shows in-frame clones only, minus some. The data show 400,000 or so clones, around 12% seen once. This chain connects TRBV7-8 to TRBJ2-3, with D maybe TRBD1 (5 bases). What was sequenced was naive CD4+ T cells from blood. The receptor was derived from a young woman with type 1 diabetes. The CDR3 here is CASSSGQGAPSTQYF. DNA for the CDR3: TGTGCCAGCAGCTCGGGCCAGGGTGCCCCCTCTACGCAGTATTTT.